The 3 T cell receptor beta chains listed next were all sequenced from one sample in a study of T-cell reconstitution after alpha-beta-depleted transplantation in children. Library preparation (for TCRbeta) was performed with unique molecular identifiers. TCRdb reprocessed the PCR reads with MiXCR, giving one entry per CDR3 protein. The sample yields some 490,000 distinct CDR3 sequences, around an eighth seen once. The sample in question was PBMCs from the stem cell graft donor, obtained from the stem cell graft. The receptors originated from a human donor who donated a stem cell graft to a child with combined immunodeficiency.

The table lists this clonotype with a few counts. The chain uses TRBV20-1 and TRBJ2-7; 10 nucleotides match TRBD2. The CDR3 has 14 residues. With V trimmed by 2 bases and J by 6 bases, 7 bases remained unmatched. Germline V gene sequence: CDR1 DFQATT, CDR2 SNEGSKA (reference sequence). The CDR3 DNA is TGCAGTGCTAGACCTAGCGGGAGTCTTATCGAGCAGTACTTC. Protein: CSARPSGSLIEQYF.

This clonotype was counted only a few times. The V and J genes are TRBV7-8 and TRBJ2-1, with D perhaps TRBD2 (5 bases). The CDR3 runs to 14 residues. The germline V gene has CDR1 SGHVS and CDR2 FQNEAQ. The V end was cut by 4 bases, the J end by 1 base, with 8 bases between. Written as DNA, the CDR3 is TGTGCCAGCAGCTCAACTAGATCCTACAATGAGCAGTTCTTC. This codes for CASSSTRSYNEQFF.

This clonotype was recorded a few times. The chain links TRBV6-1 to TRBJ2-2, with TRBD1 identical over 11 bases. Trimming at V came to 9 bases and at J to 6 bases, leaving 3 bases not matched to a gene. This CDR3 spans 13 amino acids. CDR1 is MNHNS and CDR2 is SASEGT in the germline V gene. This CDR3 is CASLGQGAGELFF. For the CDR3, the DNA is TGTGCCAGTTTGGGACAGGGGGCCGGGGAGCTGTTTTTT.